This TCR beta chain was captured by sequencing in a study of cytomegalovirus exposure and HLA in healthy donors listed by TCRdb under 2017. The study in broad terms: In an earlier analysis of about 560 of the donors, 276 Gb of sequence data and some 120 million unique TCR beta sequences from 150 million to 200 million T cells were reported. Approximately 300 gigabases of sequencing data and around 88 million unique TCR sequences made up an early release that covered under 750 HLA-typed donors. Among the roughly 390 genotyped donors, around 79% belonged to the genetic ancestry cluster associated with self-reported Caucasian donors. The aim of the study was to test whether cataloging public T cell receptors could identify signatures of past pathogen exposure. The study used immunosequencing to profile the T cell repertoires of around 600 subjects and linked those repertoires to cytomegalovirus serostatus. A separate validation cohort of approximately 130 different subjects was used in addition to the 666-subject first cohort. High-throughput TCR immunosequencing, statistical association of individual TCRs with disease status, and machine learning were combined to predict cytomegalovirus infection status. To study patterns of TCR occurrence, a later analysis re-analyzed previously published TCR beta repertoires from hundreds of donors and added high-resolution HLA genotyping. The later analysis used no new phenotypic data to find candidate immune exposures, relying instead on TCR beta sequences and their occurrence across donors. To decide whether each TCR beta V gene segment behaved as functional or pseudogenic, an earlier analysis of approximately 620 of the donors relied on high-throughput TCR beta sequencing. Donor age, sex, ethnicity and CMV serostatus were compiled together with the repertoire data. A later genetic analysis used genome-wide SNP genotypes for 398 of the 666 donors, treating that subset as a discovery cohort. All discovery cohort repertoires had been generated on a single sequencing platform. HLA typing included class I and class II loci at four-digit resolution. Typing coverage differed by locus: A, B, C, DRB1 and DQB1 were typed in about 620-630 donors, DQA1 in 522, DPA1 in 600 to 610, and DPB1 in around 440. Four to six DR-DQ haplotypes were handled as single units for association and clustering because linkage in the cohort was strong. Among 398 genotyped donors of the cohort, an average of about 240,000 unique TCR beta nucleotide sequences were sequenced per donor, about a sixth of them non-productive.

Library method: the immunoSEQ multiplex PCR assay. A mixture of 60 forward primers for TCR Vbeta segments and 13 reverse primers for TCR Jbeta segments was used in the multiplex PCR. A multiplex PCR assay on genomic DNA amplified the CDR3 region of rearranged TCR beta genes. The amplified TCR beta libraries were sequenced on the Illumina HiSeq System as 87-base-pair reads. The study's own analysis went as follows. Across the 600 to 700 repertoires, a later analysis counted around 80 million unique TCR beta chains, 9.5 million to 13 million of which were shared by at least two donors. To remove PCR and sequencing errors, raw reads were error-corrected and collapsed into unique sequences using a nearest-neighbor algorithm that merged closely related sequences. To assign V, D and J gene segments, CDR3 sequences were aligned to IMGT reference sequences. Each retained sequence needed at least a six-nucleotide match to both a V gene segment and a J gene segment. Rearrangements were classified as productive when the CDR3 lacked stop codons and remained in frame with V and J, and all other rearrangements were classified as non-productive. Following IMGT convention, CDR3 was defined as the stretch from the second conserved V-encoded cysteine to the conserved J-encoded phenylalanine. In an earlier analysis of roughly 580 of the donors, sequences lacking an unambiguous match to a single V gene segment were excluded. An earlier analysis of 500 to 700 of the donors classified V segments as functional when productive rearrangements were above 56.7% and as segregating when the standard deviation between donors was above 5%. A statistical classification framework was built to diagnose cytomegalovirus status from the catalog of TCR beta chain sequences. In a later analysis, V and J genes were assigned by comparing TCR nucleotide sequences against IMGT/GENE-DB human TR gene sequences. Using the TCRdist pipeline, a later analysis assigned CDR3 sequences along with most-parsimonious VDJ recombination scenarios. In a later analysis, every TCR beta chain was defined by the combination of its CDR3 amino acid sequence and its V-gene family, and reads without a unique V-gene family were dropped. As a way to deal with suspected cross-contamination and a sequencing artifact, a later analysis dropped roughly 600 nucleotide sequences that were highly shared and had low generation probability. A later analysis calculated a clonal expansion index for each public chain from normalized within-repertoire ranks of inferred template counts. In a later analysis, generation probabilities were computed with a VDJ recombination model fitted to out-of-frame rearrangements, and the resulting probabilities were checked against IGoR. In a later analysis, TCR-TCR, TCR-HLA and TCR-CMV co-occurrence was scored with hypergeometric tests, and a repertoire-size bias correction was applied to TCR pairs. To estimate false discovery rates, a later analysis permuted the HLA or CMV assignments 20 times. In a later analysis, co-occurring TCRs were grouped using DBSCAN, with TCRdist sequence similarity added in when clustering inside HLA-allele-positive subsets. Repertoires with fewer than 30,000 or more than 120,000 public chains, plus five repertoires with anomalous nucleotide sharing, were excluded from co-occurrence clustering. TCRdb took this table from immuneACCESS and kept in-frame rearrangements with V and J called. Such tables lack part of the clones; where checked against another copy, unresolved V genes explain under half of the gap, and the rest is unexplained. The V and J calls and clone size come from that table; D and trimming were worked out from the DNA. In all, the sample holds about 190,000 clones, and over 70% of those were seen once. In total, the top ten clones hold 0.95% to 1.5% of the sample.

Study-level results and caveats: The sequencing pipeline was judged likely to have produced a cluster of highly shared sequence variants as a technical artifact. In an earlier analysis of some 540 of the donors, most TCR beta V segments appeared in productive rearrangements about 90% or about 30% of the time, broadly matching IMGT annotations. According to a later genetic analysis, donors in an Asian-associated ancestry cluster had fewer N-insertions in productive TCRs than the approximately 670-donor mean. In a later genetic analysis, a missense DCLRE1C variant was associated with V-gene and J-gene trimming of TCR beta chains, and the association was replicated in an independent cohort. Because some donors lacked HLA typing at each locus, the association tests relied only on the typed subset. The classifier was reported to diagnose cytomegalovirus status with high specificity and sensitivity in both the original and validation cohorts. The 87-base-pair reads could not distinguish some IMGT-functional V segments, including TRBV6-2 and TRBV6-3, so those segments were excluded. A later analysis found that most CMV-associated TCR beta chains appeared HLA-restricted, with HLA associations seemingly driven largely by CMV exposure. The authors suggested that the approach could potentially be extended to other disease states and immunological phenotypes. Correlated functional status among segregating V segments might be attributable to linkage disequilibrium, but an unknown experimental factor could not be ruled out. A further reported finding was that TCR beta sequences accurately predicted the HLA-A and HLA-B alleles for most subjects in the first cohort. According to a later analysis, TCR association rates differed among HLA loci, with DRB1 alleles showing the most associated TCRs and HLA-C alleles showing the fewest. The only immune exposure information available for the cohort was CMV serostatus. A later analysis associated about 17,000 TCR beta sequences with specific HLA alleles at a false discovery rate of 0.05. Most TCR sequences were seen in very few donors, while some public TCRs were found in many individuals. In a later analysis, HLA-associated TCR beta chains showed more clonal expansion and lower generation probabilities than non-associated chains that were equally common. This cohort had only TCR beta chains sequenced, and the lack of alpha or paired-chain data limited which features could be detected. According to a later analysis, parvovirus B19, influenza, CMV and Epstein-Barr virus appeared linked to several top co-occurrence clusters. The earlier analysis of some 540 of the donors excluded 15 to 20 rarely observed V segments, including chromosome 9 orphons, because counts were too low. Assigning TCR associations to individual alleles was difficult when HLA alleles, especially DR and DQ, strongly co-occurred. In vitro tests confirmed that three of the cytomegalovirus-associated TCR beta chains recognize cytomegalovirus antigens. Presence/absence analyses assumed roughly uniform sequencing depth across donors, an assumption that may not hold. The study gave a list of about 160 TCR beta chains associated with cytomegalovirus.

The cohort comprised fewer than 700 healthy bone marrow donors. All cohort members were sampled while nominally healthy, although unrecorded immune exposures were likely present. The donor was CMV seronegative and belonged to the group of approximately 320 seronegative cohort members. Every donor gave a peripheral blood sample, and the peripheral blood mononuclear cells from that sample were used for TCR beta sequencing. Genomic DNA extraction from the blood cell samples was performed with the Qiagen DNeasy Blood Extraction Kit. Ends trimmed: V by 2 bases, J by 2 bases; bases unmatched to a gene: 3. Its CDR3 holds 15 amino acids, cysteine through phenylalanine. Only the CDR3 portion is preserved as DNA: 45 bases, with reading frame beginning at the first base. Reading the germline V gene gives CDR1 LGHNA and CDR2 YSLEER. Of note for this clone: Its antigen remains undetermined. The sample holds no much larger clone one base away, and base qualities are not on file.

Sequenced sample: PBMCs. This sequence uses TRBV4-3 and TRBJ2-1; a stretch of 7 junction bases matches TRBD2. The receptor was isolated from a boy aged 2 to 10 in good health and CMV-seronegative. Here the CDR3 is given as CASSQSGEPYNEQFF. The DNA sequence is TGCGCCAGCAGCCAAAGCGGGGAGCCCTACAATGAGCAGTTCTTC.